These 27 T cell receptor beta chains originate from one sample sequenced in a study of blood T cells in healthy people across ages. Sample-barcoded 5' priming and a J-beta primer mix drove a second PCR of roughly 7 to 11 cycles. Each CDR3 protein is one row after TCRdb ran MiXCR on the 5' RACE reads. The sample has almost 550,000 distinct CDR3 sequences, 24% seen once. The data also belong to a second study, concerning T cells of mothers and their children.

The sequencing input was blood. These receptor sequences come from a boy aged 5-17 years in good health.

In regard to this clonotype: This could be a read error, since a much larger clone is one nucleotide away. The conserved closing phenylalanine or tryptophan is absent in this CDR3, likely reflecting a read error. The V and J genes are TRBV7-2 and TRBJ2-1; 8 bases are shared with TRBD1. CDR3 length equals 12 residues. Germline V gene sequence: CDR1 SGHTA, CDR2 FQGNSA. Trimming took 1 base from V and 10 from J; bases not matched to a gene: 0. In nucleotides, the CDR3 is TGTGCCAGCAGCTTAGGGGACAGGGAGCAGTTCCTC. It specifies CASSLGDREQFL.

The J gene is TRBJ1-1, the V gene TRBV3-1, with 8 bases lining up with TRBD1. V was clipped by 3 bases and J by 1 base; unmatched bases: 4. The germline V gene encodes CDR1 LGHDT and CDR2 YNNKEL (reference sequence). CDR3 size: 15 residues. CDR3 sequence reads: CASSHQGAGNTEAFF. Here the CDR3 DNA reads TGTGCCAGCAGCCATCAGGGGGCCGGGAACACTGAAGCTTTCTTT. Full variable domain (missing parts from reference TRBV3-1 and TRBJ1-1): DTAVSQTPKYLVTQMGNDKSIKCEQNLGHDTMYWYKQDSKKFLKIMFSYNNKELIINETVPNRFSPKSPDKAHLNLHINSLELGDSAVYFCASSHQGAGNTEAFFGQGTRLTVV.

V usage is TRBV19 and J usage is TRBJ2-4, with a possible D match to TRBD1 (5 bases). This CDR3 spans 16 amino acids. Trimming left V 3 bases short and J 2 bases short, with 14 bases between. Germline values: CDR1 LNHDA, CDR2 SQIVND (reference sequence). In DNA, the CDR3 is TGTGCCAGTAGTATTTGGGGCGGCACAACCAAAAACATTCAGTACTTC. Its translation: CASSIWGGTTKNIQYF.

Comment on this clonotype: The junction differs from germline at one of its ends, possibly a read error. This rearrangement joins TRBV7-7 to TRBJ2-3; D unclear. This CDR3 comprises 13 residues. The germline CDR1 and CDR2 sequences are SSHAT and FNYEAQ (reference sequence). CDR3 sequence (DNA): TGTGCTAGCAGCGCTTTCGAGGCAGATACGCAGTATTTT. It is translated as CASSAFEADTQYF.

This clonotype is judged medium-sized. V is TRBV11-3 and J is TRBJ2-1, with 8 bases that match TRBD2. The CDR3 is 15 residues long. Germline trimming cut 0 bases from V and 6 bases from J; bases unmatched to any gene: 4. The germline V gene has CDR1 SGHNT and CDR2 YENEEA. CDR3 region: CASSLDRTSGNEQFF. In DNA form, the CDR3 reads TGTGCCAGCAGCTTAGATCGAACTAGCGGCAATGAGCAGTTCTTC.

The chain recombines TRBV7-9 with TRBJ1-2, with 10 bases lining up with TRBD1. The ends lost 5 bases at V and 7 bases at J; junction bases unmatched: 7. The CDR3 is 14 amino acids. Germline V gene sequence: CDR1 SEHNR, CDR2 FQNEAQ (reference sequence). CDR3 sequence: CASSVPGQGIGYTF. CDR3 bases: TGTGCCAGCAGCGTCCCGGGACAGGGGATTGGCTACACCTTC.

The chain recombines TRBV6-2 or TRBV6-3 with TRBJ2-5, with 12 bases fitting TRBD1. The J call is in doubt because the DNA end fits TRBJ2-1 better. Germline CDR1 is MNHEY and CDR2 is SVGEGT. The length of the CDR3 is 15 residues. CDR3 region: CASSYGDRGRNEQFF. CDR3 DNA: TGTGCCAGCAGTTACGGGGACAGGGGGCGAAATGAGCAGTTCTTC.

This clonotype was counted a few times. This chain joins TRBV7-2 and TRBJ2-3, with a tentative D call TRBD2 (6 bases). Germline V CDR1 and CDR2: SGHTA, FQGNSA. Trimming took off 6 bases at V and 4 bases at J, with 23 bases between the two ends. The CDR3 has 17 amino acids. The CDR3 nucleotides read TGTGCCAGCAGACCACTTGGGCGGACTAAAACGGCAGATACGCAGTATTTT. Its translation is CASRPLGRTKTADTQYF.

This clonotype was seen a handful of times. The chain recombines TRBV5-1 with TRBJ1-4; D not certain. From germline, CDR1 is SGHRS and CDR2 YFSETQ. This CDR3 has 14 amino acids. The V end was cut by 4 bases, the J end by 4 bases, with 11 bases between. The DNA for the CDR3 is TGCGCCAGCAGCGGAACAGTGAATAATGAAAAACTGTTTTTT. Translating it yields CASSGTVNNEKLFF.

The chain combines TRBV20-1 with TRBJ2-1; D ambiguous. The CDR3 is 12 residues long. Germline V gene sequence: CDR1 DFQATT, CDR2 SNEGSKA (reference sequence). Trimming left V 6 bases short and J 2 bases short, with 8 bases between. CDR3 sequence reads: CSAKTTYNEQFF. DNA for the CDR3: TGCAGTGCAAAAACTACCTACAATGAGCAGTTCTTC.

The V gene is TRBV25-1, the J gene TRBJ1-1; a possible D gene is TRBD1 (6 bases). Per germline, CDR1 MGHDK and CDR2 SYGVNS. CDR3 length: 16 residues. Trimming stripped 6 bases from V and 4 bases from J, with 21 bases between. Written as DNA, the CDR3 is TGTGCCAGCAGGAGGGGGAACCGTCAGGTGGGCACTGAAGCTTTCTTT. Residues: CASRRGNRQVGTEAFF.

V is TRBV19 and J is TRBJ1-5; D is uncertain. The germline V gene encodes CDR1 LNHDA and CDR2 SQIVND (reference sequence). The CDR3 contains 13 residues. Trimming left V 3 bases short and J 5 bases short, with 8 bases between. The DNA for the CDR3 is TGTGCCAGTAGTATGGGCAGGCATCAGCCCCAGCATTTT. Translating gives CASSMGRHQPQHF. The full variable domain, completed using reference TRBV19 and TRBJ1-5, is DGGITQSPKYLFRKEGQNVTLSCEQNLNHDAMYWYRQDPGQGLRLIYYSQIVNDFQKGDIAEGYSVSREKKESFPLTVTSAQKNPTAFYLCASSMGRHQPQHFGDGTRLSIL.

This clonotype was recorded many times. The chain is built from TRBV7-2 and TRBJ1-2; 9 bases align to TRBD1. V lost 1 base to trimming and J lost 6 bases; unmatched junction nucleotides: 9. Germline CDR1 SGHTA, CDR2 FQGNSA. The CDR3 loop spans 16 amino acids. DNA of the CDR3: TGTGCCAGCAGCTTAGGGACAGGGGCTGATATTGATGGCTACACCTTC. The encoded protein is CASSLGTGADIDGYTF. Based on the CDR3 plus reference TRBV7-2 and TRBJ1-2, the full variable domain is GAGVSQSPSNKVTEKGKDVELRCDPISGHTALYWYRQSLGQGLEFLIYFQGNSAPDKSGLPSDRFSAERTGGSVSTLTIQRTQQEDSAVYLCASSLGTGADIDGYTFGSGTRLTVV.

This chain joins TRBV27 and TRBJ2-1; possible D gene TRBD1, 5 bases. With the DNA end fitting TRBJ2-7 better, the J assignment may be wrong. The CDR3 covers 15 residues. CDR1 and CDR2 from the germline V gene are MNHEY and SMNVEV (reference sequence). The CDR3 DNA sequence: TGTGCCAGCAGTCCCCTGGTAGACAGATCTTACGAGCAGTACTTC. The encoded protein is CASSPLVDRSYEQYF.

This clonotype was recorded only once. The V and J genes are TRBV27 and TRBJ2-5, with 7 bases aligning to TRBD1. The closer fit of TRBJ2-7 to the DNA end suggests the J call may be wrong. CDR1 is MNHEY and CDR2 is SMNVEV in the germline V gene (reference sequence). The CDR3 loop spans 15 amino acids. The CDR3 protein is CASRSRQGIRDEQYF. CDR3 DNA sequence: TGTGCCAGCAGATCCCGACAGGGTATTCGTGACGAGCAGTACTTC.

This clonotype has only a few counts. This sequence joins TRBV2 and TRBJ2-3, with 14 nucleotides matching TRBD2. The V gene's germline CDR1 is SNHLY and CDR2 FYNNEI. V lost 6 bases and J lost 3; bases outside the gene matches: 8. The CDR3 has 17 residues. The CDR3 DNA sequence: TGTGCCAGCAGCTTGGGGACTAGCGGGAGTTCAACAGATACGCAGTATTTT. Amino acids: CASSLGTSGSSTDTQYF.

There are a few counts of this clonotype. The rearrangement links TRBV27 to TRBJ2-3; the D call may be TRBD1 or TRBD2 (5 bases each). Germline V gene lookup returns CDR1 MNHEY and CDR2 SMNVEV (reference sequence). This CDR3 spans 16 amino acids. V lost 7 bases, J lost 6 bases, and 23 bases lay in between. CDR3 loop: CASTTSRGETWDTQYF. CDR3 bases: TGTGCCAGCACCACTTCGAGAGGGGAAACCTGGGATACGCAGTATTTT.

This clonotype was recorded many times. The J gene is TRBJ1-2, the V gene TRBV20-1; tentative D call: TRBD1 (5 bases). Trimming pared 0 bases from V and 8 bases from J, leaving 13 bases between. The CDR3 is 13 residues long. Looked up from germline, CDR1 is DFQATT and CDR2 is SNEGSKA (reference sequence). The CDR3 DNA is TGCAGTGCTAGAGATCAAGGGGCGCAGGGCTACACCTTC. Its translation is CSARDQGAQGYTF.

The table lists this clonotype with a few counts. V and J are TRBV3-1 and TRBJ2-7, with unresolved D. V shed 4 bases and J shed 4 bases, with 14 bases lying between them. From germline, CDR1 is LGHDT and CDR2 YNNKEL (reference sequence). The CDR3 loop spans 14 amino acids. CDR3: CASSRSAKAYEQYF. The CDR3 nucleotides are TGTGCCAGCAGCCGGTCGGCGAAAGCGTACGAGCAGTACTTC.

The V call is TRBV4-1, the J call TRBJ2-7; D gene unclear. Germline loops: CDR1 MGHRA, CDR2 YSYEKL. V lost 3 bases to trimming and J lost 2 bases, with 8 bases between them. The CDR3 has 13 amino acids. DNA of the CDR3: TGCGCCAGCAGCCATCCAGCCGCCTACGAGCAGTACTTC. As protein: CASSHPAAYEQYF.

This chain joins TRBV28 and TRBJ2-4; D uncertain. V was clipped by 5 bases and J by 3 bases, with 23 bases between them. The CDR3 contains 18 residues. Germline assignment: CDR1 MDHEN and CDR2 SYDVKM. The CDR3 spells CASSQLFGGWVDKNIQYF. In DNA, the CDR3 is TGTGCCAGCAGTCAACTCTTTGGCGGTTGGGTTGACAAAAACATTCAGTACTTC.

This clonotype was picked up a small number of times. The chain joins TRBV6-6 to TRBJ2-5; either TRBD1 or TRBD2 may supply D (6 bases each). The CDR3 has 15 amino acids. Germline V gives CDR1 MNHNY, CDR2 SVGAGI (reference sequence). Trimming pared 7 bases from V and 5 bases from J, leaving 20 bases between. CDR3 sequence reads: CASTPGEDFGETQYF. The CDR3 nucleotides read TGTGCCAGCACCCCAGGGGAGGACTTCGGGGAGACCCAGTACTTC.

This clonotype was counted only a few times. The rearrangement links TRBV9 to TRBJ2-7, with D perhaps matching TRBD2 (5 bases). V lost 0 bases and J lost 1, with 11 bases in between. Germline-derived CDR1 and CDR2 are SGDLS and YYNGEE. The CDR3 has 15 amino acids. The CDR3 DNA is TGTGCCAGCAGCGTAGAGGCGGGCGCGTCCTACGAGCAGTACTTC. This sequence encodes CASSVEAGASYEQYF.

In its sample, this clonotype was seen a few times. V usage is TRBV4-2 and J usage is TRBJ1-5, with D possibly matching TRBD1 (5 bases). V was trimmed by 1 base and J by 8 bases, leaving 6 bases between them. The CDR3 is 12 amino acids. Germline V lookup: CDR1 LGHNA, CDR2 YNFKEQ. CDR3 bases: TGTGCCAGCAGCCAAGTAGGGGAGCCCCAGCATTTT. Protein product: CASSQVGEPQHF.

In this sample, this clonotype turned up many times. In DNA form, the CDR3 reads TGTGCCAGCAGCCCGCGACTAGTCCGCGAGCAGTACTTC. It yields the protein CASSPRLVREQYF. This chain joins TRBV7-2 and TRBJ2-7; weak D call: TRBD2 (6 bases). CDR3 length equals 13 residues. V was clipped by 5 bases and J by 6 bases, with 14 bases between them. The germline CDR1 and CDR2 sequences are SGHTA and FQGNSA. Full variable domain (remainder filled in from reference TRBV7-2 and TRBJ2-7): GAGVSQSPSNKVTEKGKDVELRCDPISGHTALYWYRQSLGQGLEFLIYFQGNSAPDKSGLPSDRFSAERTGGSVSTLTIQRTQQEDSAVYLCASSPRLVREQYFGPGTRLTVT.

The V and J genes are TRBV7-9 and TRBJ2-3; D is perhaps TRBD2 (6 bases). V lost 10 bases to trimming and J lost 4 bases, with 12 bases between them. Germline values: CDR1 SEHNR, CDR2 FQNEAQ (reference sequence). CDR3 size: 12 residues. CDR3 DNA sequence: TGTGCCACCTCCGGAGGGGCAGATACGCAGTATTTT. This encodes CATSGGADTQYF.

The V gene is TRBV7-6, the J gene TRBJ2-3; 9 bases line up with TRBD2. V dropped 1 base and J dropped 1; count of bases not matched to a gene: 3. The CDR3 has 16 residues. Germline values: CDR1 SGHVS, CDR2 FNYEAQ. The CDR3 sequence: CASSLEAGGGTDTQYF. The CDR3 DNA reads as TGTGCCAGCAGCTTAGAAGCGGGGGGCGGCACAGATACGCAGTATTTT.